These 23 T cell receptor beta chains came from one sample sequenced in a study of identical twins. TCRdb fed the 5' RACE reads into MiXCR, producing one record per CDR3 protein. The sample lists a few hundred thousand distinct CDR3 sequences, around 20% occurring once. The sequenced material came from naive T cells sorted from blood. Receptors were obtained from a man aged 50 to 60 in good health.

In the case of this clonotype: This could be a read error, since a much larger clone is one nucleotide away. The chain links TRBV29-1 to TRBJ2-1; no firm D call. This CDR3 contains 16 residues. Germline values: CDR1 SQVTM, CDR2 ANQGSEA. The CDR3: CRVELFDVSSYNEQFF. CDR3 coding DNA: TGCAGAGTTGAACTCTTCGACGTGAGCTCCTACAATGAGCAGTTCTTC.

V is TRBV20-1 and J is TRBJ2-1, with D tentatively TRBD1 or TRBD2 (6 bases each). Germline CDR1 and CDR2: DFQATT and SNEGSKA (reference sequence). The V end was cut by 0 bases, the J end by 0 bases, with 15 bases between. CDR3 size: 17 residues. CDR3 in amino acids: CSARDRQAGSSYNEQFF. CDR3 DNA sequence: TGCAGTGCTAGAGATCGACAGGCGGGGAGCTCCTACAATGAGCAGTTCTTC.

This clonotype was recorded a few times. The chain links TRBV6-2 or TRBV6-3 to TRBJ2-1, with D unresolved. The ends were cut back, 8 bases at V and 6 bases at J, with 14 bases in the middle. This CDR3 comprises 13 residues. The germline CDR1 and CDR2 sequences are MNHEY and SVGEGT. CDR3 region: CASREHNANEQFF. DNA of the CDR3: TGTGCCAGCCGCGAGCACAACGCCAATGAGCAGTTCTTC.

The chain joins TRBV6-1 to TRBJ2-7; TRBD2 agrees at 7 bases. J lost 2 bases, V lost 0 bases, and 1 base had no gene match. CDR1 MNHNS and CDR2 SASEGT come from the germline V gene. This CDR3 is 14 amino acids long. CDR3 bases: TGTGCCAGCAGTGAAGCTCGGGAGGCCTACGAGCAGTACTTC. It codes for CASSEAREAYEQYF.

This clonotype was seen a handful of times. The CDR3 coding sequence is TGTGCCGTCCCCCGGACTTGGCCCTACAATGAGCAGTTCTTC. It is translated as CAVPRTWPYNEQFF. The chain has TRBV7-2 and TRBJ2-1; D may be TRBD2 (5 bases). CDR3 size: 14 residues. Germline CDR1 SGHTA, CDR2 FQGNSA. The V end lost 11 bases, the J end lost 2 bases, and 16 bases lay between the germline ends. The full variable domain, its missing parts supplied by reference TRBV7-2 and TRBJ2-1, is GAGVSQSPSNKVTEKGKDVELRCDPISGHTALYWYRQSLGQGLEFLIYFQGNSAPDKSGLPSDRFSAERTGGSVSTLTIQRTQQEDSAVYLCAVPRTWPYNEQFFGPGTRLTVL.

As to this clonotype: Being one base from a much bigger clone, this may be a read error. V gene TRBV6-5 combines with J gene TRBJ2-1; D might be TRBD1 (5 bases). This CDR3 is built from 16 residues. Germline values: CDR1 MNHEY, CDR2 SVGAGI. The V gene lost 0 bases and the J gene lost 9 bases, with 18 bases spanning the gap. CDR3 loop: CASSYSFGQGGLEQFF. The CDR3 nucleotides read TGTGCCAGCAGTTACTCTTTTGGGCAGGGTGGCCTTGAGCAGTTCTTC.

This clonotype was detected many times. The rearrangement joins TRBV20-1 to TRBJ1-6, with a possible D match to TRBD1 (6 bases). In germline, CDR1 is DFQATT, CDR2 SNEGSKA (reference sequence). The V gene lost 6 bases and the J gene lost 10 bases, with 19 bases spanning the gap. The CDR3 totals 14 residues. The CDR3 here is CSAPLRQGTSPLHF. In DNA form, the CDR3 reads TGCAGTGCCCCCCTGAGGCAGGGGACCTCACCCCTCCACTTT.

DNA of the CDR3: TGTGCCAGCGGTCCCAAGTCGGTCAAGAGCGGGAGCGACTACCGTGATCGCTACGAGCAGTACTTC. Translation gives CASGPKSVKSGSDYRDRYEQYF. The J gene is TRBJ2-7, the V gene TRBV25-1; 8 bases line up with TRBD2. Germline V lookup: CDR1 MGHDK, CDR2 SYGVNS. The CDR3 sequence is 22 residues long. Unmatched junction bases numbered 33, after V lost 8 bases and J lost 3 bases.

About this clonotype: A read error may produce the germline difference seen at one junction end. V usage is TRBV7-9 and J usage is TRBJ2-1, with D maybe TRBD2 (5 bases). This CDR3 contains 13 residues. Germline CDR1 reads SEHNR; CDR2 reads FQNEAQ (reference sequence). The CDR3 DNA sequence: TGTGCCAGCAGCCTAGCCCTTGCGGCAGAGCAGTTCTTC. Amino acid sequence: CASSLALAAEQFF.

This clonotype has only a few counts. This chain's CDR3 is CSARSRQGGHYGYTF. The CDR3 bases are TGCAGTGCTAGATCTAGACAGGGGGGTCACTATGGCTACACCTTC. The V call is TRBV20-1, the J call TRBJ1-2, with 9 bases matching TRBD1. Germline trimming cut 2 bases from V and 3 bases from J; bases unmatched to any gene: 7. There are 15 residues in the CDR3. Per germline, CDR1 DFQATT and CDR2 SNEGSKA (reference sequence).

This clonotype came up a few times. V gene TRBV12-5 combines with J gene TRBJ2-2; 8 bases line up with TRBD1. V shed 3 bases and J 3 bases; nucleotides not matched to a gene: 3. CDR3 size: 15 residues. From germline, CDR1 is LGHNT and CDR2 FRNRAP. The CDR3 DNA reads TGTGCTAGTGGTTTAGTACAGGGGGACACCGGGGAGCTGTTTTTT. Translated: CASGLVQGDTGELFF.

The sample holds many counts of this clonotype. The gene calls are TRBV18 and TRBJ2-5; perhaps TRBD1 as D (6 bases). This CDR3 has 15 amino acids. V was shortened by 4 bases and J by 2 bases, with 14 bases between the two germline ends. The V gene's germline CDR1 is KGHSH and CDR2 LQKENI. CDR3 DNA sequence: TGTGCCAGCTCACTTGTTCAGGGGTTGCAAGAGACCCAGTACTTC. Translating gives CASSLVQGLQETQYF.

The CDR3 sequence: CASSPTGWENQPQHF. In DNA form, the CDR3 reads TGTGCCAGCAGCCCAACAGGGTGGGAGAATCAGCCCCAGCATTTT. The chain combines TRBV2 with TRBJ1-5; D perhaps matches TRBD1 (6 bases). V lost 6 bases and J lost 4, with 16 bases in between. In germline, CDR1 is SNHLY, CDR2 FYNNEI. This CDR3 spans 15 amino acids. Filled out from reference TRBV2 and TRBJ1-5, the complete variable domain reads EPEVTQTPSHQVTQMGQEVILRCVPISNHLYFYWYRQILGQKVEFLVSFYNNEISEKSEIFDDQFSVERPDGSNFTLKIRSTKLEDSAMYFCASSPTGWENQPQHFGDGTRLSIL.

This chain connects TRBV15 to TRBJ1-1, with 11 bases that match TRBD1. V shed 5 bases and J 6 bases; nucleotides not matched to a gene: 8. The CDR3 loop spans 15 amino acids. The V gene's germline CDR1 is LNHNV and CDR2 YYDKDF (reference sequence). The CDR3 sequence: CATSGGGQGVPEAFF. The CDR3 DNA reads as TGTGCCACCAGCGGGGGGGGACAGGGGGTTCCTGAAGCTTTCTTT. Full variable domain (rest looked up from reference TRBV15 and TRBJ1-1): DAMVIQNPRYQVTQFGKPVTLSCSQTLNHNVMYWYQQKSSQAPKLLFHYYDKDFNNEADTPDNFQSRRPNTSFCFLDIRSPGLGDTAMYLCATSGGGQGVPEAFFGQGTRLTVV.

This clonotype was detected only a few times. J is TRBJ2-1 and V is TRBV4-1; 10 positions match TRBD2. This CDR3 is 18 amino acids long. V lost 4 bases to trimming and J lost 7 bases; unmatched junction nucleotides: 16. Germline loops: CDR1 MGHRA, CDR2 YSYEKL. The DNA for the CDR3 is TGCGCCAGCAGCCGAACAGCTAGCGGGAGAGCTTCGGGAAATGAGCAGTTCTTC. Translation: CASSRTASGRASGNEQFF.

This clonotype was detected many times. This chain uses TRBV5-1 with TRBJ2-1, with 10 bases that match TRBD2. Germline lookup yields CDR1 SGHRS and CDR2 YFSETQ. The CDR3 consists of 14 residues. V lost 4 bases and J lost 8; bases outside the gene matches: 6. The CDR3 reads CASSRAGGVDEQFF. The CDR3 nucleotides read TGCGCCAGCAGCAGAGCGGGAGGGGTTGATGAGCAGTTCTTC.

This clonotype was detected ten times or more. The rearrangement joins TRBV6-2 or TRBV6-3 to TRBJ1-2; D unclear. Germline values: CDR1 MNHEY, CDR2 SVGEGT. CDR3 size: 15 residues. The germline V and J ends were trimmed by 5 bases and 3 bases, with 16 bases remaining between them. As DNA, the CDR3 is TGTGCCAGCAGTCTAACCGACAAGTCTCACTATGGCTACACCTTC. Amino acids: CASSLTDKSHYGYTF.

This clonotype was seen at least ten times. The V and J genes are TRBV7-2 and TRBJ2-5, with a weak D call TRBD2 (6 bases). Between the trimmed V and J ends, which lost 5 bases and 3 bases, there was a span of 19 bases. This CDR3 has 16 amino acids. Germline assignment: CDR1 SGHTA and CDR2 FQGNSA. The CDR3 sequence is CASSRDPGLGEETQYF. DNA of the CDR3: TGTGCCAGCAGCCGAGATCCGGGACTGGGGGAAGAGACCCAGTACTTC.

The CDR3 here is CSVDGSGSGSYEQYF. CDR3 nucleotides: TGCAGCGTTGACGGTAGCGGGAGTGGTTCCTACGAGCAGTACTTC. The chain uses TRBV29-1 and TRBJ2-7; 9 bases fit TRBD2. V gave up 3 bases and J gave up 1 base; unmatched junction bases: 7. There are 15 residues in the CDR3. In germline, CDR1 is SQVTM, CDR2 ANQGSEA.

This chain joins TRBV5-1 and TRBJ2-5, with a possible D match to TRBD1 (5 bases). The germline gives CDR1 SGHRS, CDR2 YFSETQ. This CDR3 spans 15 amino acids. Trimming removed 0 bases at V and 0 bases at J, with 9 bases between. The CDR3 coding sequence is TGCGCCAGCAGCTTGGCCCTAGGGGACCAAGAGACCCAGTACTTC. It translates to CASSLALGDQETQYF.

The rearrangement uses TRBV29-1 and TRBJ2-7; 8 nucleotides match TRBD1. J gave up 2 bases and V 7 bases, and 10 bases lay outside the gene matches. The CDR3 is 14 amino acids. Per the germline V gene, CDR1 is SQVTM and CDR2 is ANQGSEA. CDR3 in DNA: TGCAGCGCCAATACAGGGGGATCCCCCTACGAGCAGTACTTC. This translates into CSANTGGSPYEQYF.

The chain uses TRBV12-3 or TRBV12-4 and TRBJ2-5; TRBD1 matches at 9 bases. Germline trimming cut 5 bases from V and 7 bases from J; bases unmatched to any gene: 8. The length of the CDR3 is 14 residues. CDR3 residues: CASSLRDRVGTQYF. The CDR3 DNA reads TGTGCCAGCAGTCTTCGGGACAGGGTGGGGACCCAGTACTTC.

There are a few counts of this clonotype. The rearrangement uses TRBV20-1 and TRBJ1-1, with D perhaps TRBD1 (5 bases). The CDR3 has 17 amino acids. From germline, CDR1 is DFQATT and CDR2 SNEGSKA (reference sequence). V was shortened by 0 bases and J by 0 bases, with 17 bases between the two germline ends. CDR3 coding DNA: TGCAGTGCTAGAGATCGAAGTCCCTTAGGGGTGAACACTGAAGCTTTCTTT. Its protein is CSARDRSPLGVNTEAFF.